This is a list of T cell receptor beta chains from one sample in a study of blood T cell repertoires in COVID-19. Libraries were prepared by immunoSEQ multiplex PCR; TCRdb keeps only in-frame clonotypes and omits some of them. Of about 26,000 clones detected, about 90% appear once; the ten largest clones hold 11%. Sequenced: peripheral blood. The origin of the receptors is a man between 65 and 79 years old with acute or convalescent COVID-19. Each CDR3 is given with its conserved first and last residue. Each record gives: CDR3 length, J gene, D gene, V gene, clone size, CDR3 DNA, CDR3 protein. D genes are given only for firm matches. Not all rows give a size; the values are once, few, many and, for expanded clones, a class.

15 TRBJ2-1 . TRBV10-3 . TGTGCCATCAGTGAGTCGGGCGAAATATCCAATGAGCAGTTCTTC CAISESGEISNEQFF
14 TRBJ2-1 . TRBV6-2/TRBV6-3 . TGTGCCAGCAGTTACTCGAGCGGATACAATGAGCAGTTCTTC CASSYSSGYNEQFF
16 TRBJ2-1 . TRBV27 . TGTGCCAGCAGTCCCCCCCAGCGGAGCTCCTACAATGAGCAGTTCTTC CASSPPQRSSYNEQFF
12 TRBJ2-1 . TRBV29-1 few TGCAGCGTTGAGGCGGATCGTAATGAGCAGTTCTTC CSVEADRNEQFF
14 TRBJ1-5 . TRBV6-5 . TGTGCCAGCAGTTACGGCGGGGTAGGACAGCCCCAGCATTTT CASSYGGVGQPQHF
16 TRBJ1-1 . TRBV7-3 . TGTGCCAGCAGCTTAAATCCCTCGGACAGAAACACTGAAGCTTTCTTT CASSLNPSDRNTEAFF
18 TRBJ2-6 . TRBV24-1 . TGTGCCACCAGTGACCAAACAGGGATAAGTTCTGGGGCCAACGTCCTGACTTTC CATSDQTGISSGANVLTF
16 TRBJ1-1 TRBD1 TRBV4-1 . TGCGCCAGCAGCCAAGATCCGGCCAGGGGGCTTGCTGAAGCTTTCTTT CASSQDPARGLAEAFF
14 TRBJ2-7 . TRBV11-2 . TGTGCCAGCAACAAGTGGGCCCCTAAGAACGAGCAGTACTTC CASNKWAPKNEQYF
11 TRBJ2-1 . TRBV7-8 . TGTGCCAGCAGCGTGCGGAATGAGCAGTTCTTC CASSVRNEQFF
14 TRBJ2-3 TRBD1 TRBV6-4 . TGTGCCAGCAGTCGGACAGGGCCCACAGATACGCAGTATTTT CASSRTGPTDTQYF
16 TRBJ1-1 TRBD1 TRBV5-1 . TGCGCCAGCAGGCTCTCCACAGGGGGCGGGAACACTGAAGCTTTCTTT CASRLSTGGGNTEAFF
16 TRBJ2-1 TRBD1 TRBV11-3 . TGTGCCAGCAGCTCCGGTATGGACAGGGGCTACAATGAGCAGTTCTTC CASSSGMDRGYNEQFF
15 TRBJ2-7 . TRBV5-4 . TGTGCCAGCAACCAACGTGGGGCGAGCCCCCACGAGCAGTACTTC CASNQRGASPHEQYF
17 TRBJ2-1 . TRBV11-2 . TGTGCCAGCAGCTTAGATCCTAGCGCGAGCTCCTACAATGAGCAGTTCTTC CASSLDPSASSYNEQFF
18 TRBJ1-5 . TRBV28 . TGTGCCAGCAGTTTCAGGTCGGGGGGCGCCAATAGCAATCAGCCCCAGCATTTT CASSFRSGGANSNQPQHF
15 TRBJ2-7 TRBD2 TRBV19 . TGTGCCAGTAGAAGAACTAGCGGGGAGGCTGTGGAGCAGTACTTC CASRRTSGEAVEQYF
16 TRBJ2-1 TRBD2 TRBV6-2/TRBV6-3 . TGTGCCAGCAGTTACTATGGACTAGCGCCCTACAATGAGCAGTTCTTC CASSYYGLAPYNEQFF
16 TRBJ1-3 TRBD1 TRBV5-4 . TGTGCCAGCAGCTCGGGACAGCCACGCTCTGGAAACACCATATATTTT CASSSGQPRSGNTIYF
15 TRBJ1-1 . TRBV3-1/TRBV3-2 . TGTGCCAGCAGCCAAGAGCCCAGTGCGAACACTGAAGCTTTCTTT CASSQEPSANTEAFF
15 TRBJ1-1 TRBD1 TRBV25-1 . TGTGCCAGCAGTGAGTTCACAGGGGGGAACACTGAAGCTTTCTTT CASSEFTGGNTEAFF
13 TRBJ1-2 TRBD1 TRBV5-4 . TGTGCCAGCAGCCGGACAGGGAACTATGGCTACACCTTC CASSRTGNYGYTF
15 TRBJ2-2 TRBD1 TRBV2 . TGTGCCAGCACCTCGGACAGGGTGGGAGCCGGGGAGCTGTTTTTT CASTSDRVGAGELFF
14 TRBJ1-1 TRBD1 TRBV4-1 . TGCGCCAGCAGCCCCCGGACAGGGCGGACTGAAGCTTTCTTT CASSPRTGRTEAFF
19 TRBJ2-1 . TRBV19 . TGTGCCAGCACCAACACAGGAGGATTTTCGAGCGGACAGTACAATGAGCAGTTCTTC CASTNTGGFSSGQYNEQFF
16 TRBJ2-1 . TRBV3-1/TRBV3-2 . TGTGCCAGCAGCCAAAGGAGGGGCAGCTCCTACAATGAGCAGTTCTTC CASSQRRGSSYNEQFF
13 TRBJ2-1 . TRBV11-2 . TGTGCCAGCAGCGGAGAGAGTTGGCTCGACCCGTTCTTC CASSGESWLDPFF
12 TRBJ1-6 . TRBV28 . TGTGCCAGCAGTTGGGCAGGGTTGGCCCTCCACTTT CASSWAGLALHF
16 TRBJ2-7 . TRBV5-5 . TGTGCCAGCAGCCTTCAGACCGAAACTAGCTCCTACGAGCAGTACTTC CASSLQTETSSYEQYF
13 TRBJ1-2 . TRBV12-3/TRBV12-4 . TGTGCCAGCAGTTTAGAAGGGGGTCTTGGCTACACCTTC CASSLEGGLGYTF
14 TRBJ1-1 . TRBV7-9 . TGTGCCAGCACCAAGCTTATGGCAGGAACTGAAGCTTTCTTT CASTKLMAGTEAFF
15 TRBJ2-1 TRBD2 TRBV2 . TGTGCCAGCAGTGACTCTAGCGGGAGGTCCAATGAGCAGTTCTTC CASSDSSGRSNEQFF
14 TRBJ1-1 . TRBV4-2 . TGTGCCAGCAGCCAAGCTCACAGGGACCCTGAAGCTTTCTTT CASSQAHRDPEAFF
16 TRBJ1-4 . TRBV11-2 . TGTGCCAGCAGCTTGCAGGGGTTGGGGCGTAATGAAAAACTGTTTTTT CASSLQGLGRNEKLFF
14 TRBJ2-5 TRBD1 TRBV11-2 . TGTGCCAGCAGCGTGACAGGGGTGGGGGAGACCCAGTACTTC CASSVTGVGETQYF
19 TRBJ2-1 . TRBV27 . TGTGCCAGCAGTTTATCGAGCAGGGGTTCCTCCTCACTCTACAATGAGCAGTTCTTC CASSLSSRGSSSLYNEQFF
16 TRBJ1-5 . TRBV4-1 . TGCGCCAGCAGGCAAAGCGGGGGCTGGAGCAATCAGCCCCAGCATTTT CASRQSGGWSNQPQHF
14 TRBJ1-1 TRBD1 TRBV5-1 . TGCGCCAGCAGCTTGACAGGGGAGAACACTGAAGCTTTCTTT CASSLTGENTEAFF
14 TRBJ2-3 . TRBV19 . TGTGCCAGTAGTATTTGGCTAGTTTCAGATACGCAGTATTTT CASSIWLVSDTQYF
16 TRBJ1-1 TRBD1 TRBV9 . TGTGCCAGCAGCCCTGGACAGGGGGAGGCGGACGCTGAAGCTTTCTTT CASSPGQGEADAEAFF
15 TRBJ2-3 TRBD2 TRBV9 . TGTGCCAGCAGCGTAGGACTAGCGGACACAGATACGCAGTATTTT CASSVGLADTDTQYF
13 TRBJ2-1 . TRBV7-2 . TGTGCCAGCACCCTAGCCCCTTACAATGAGCAGTTCTTC CASTLAPYNEQFF
16 TRBJ2-1 . TRBV18 . TGTGCCAGCTCACCACCACAGGGTTACTCCTACAATGAGCAGTTCTTC CASSPPQGYSYNEQFF
11 TRBJ1-1 . TRBV29-1 . TGCAGCGGAAACATGGACACTGAAGCTTTCTTT CSGNMDTEAFF
15 TRBJ2-2 . TRBV7-9 once TGTGCCAGCAGCATCGACGGGCGGGACACCGGGGAGCTGTTTTTT CASSIDGRDTGELFF
13 TRBJ2-2 . TRBV19 . TGTGCCAGTAGTATTTCGTATCCCGGGGAGCTGTTTTTT CASSISYPGELFF
16 TRBJ1-5 TRBD1 TRBV18 . TGTGCCAGCTCACACGGGACAGTCTTATACAATCAGCCCCAGCATTTT CASSHGTVLYNQPQHF
13 TRBJ1-5 . TRBV5-5 . TGTGCCAGCAGCTTGGCCGGACAGCAGCCCCAGCATTTT CASSLAGQQPQHF
15 TRBJ2-3 . TRBV7-2 . TGTGCCAGCAGCTTACAGCAGGGGGGAACAGATACGCAGTATTTT CASSLQQGGTDTQYF
14 TRBJ2-7 . TRBV14 . TGTGCCAGCAGCCCTCGGGACATGACCTACGAGCAGTACTTC CASSPRDMTYEQYF
17 TRBJ1-6 . TRBV5-1 once TGCGCCAGCAGCAGAGATCCACAGGGACCTGAGAATTCACCCCTCCACTTT CASSRDPQGPENSPLHF
14 TRBJ1-2 . TRBV5-1 . TGCGCCAGCAGCTCCGGGAGCGGAGAGGTTGGCTACACCTTC CASSSGSGEVGYTF
15 TRBJ1-6 TRBD1 TRBV28 . TGTGCCAGCAGTGCGGGACAGGGGTTCAATTCACCCCTCCACTTT CASSAGQGFNSPLHF
18 TRBJ2-3 TRBD2 TRBV7-2 . TGTGCCAGCAGCTTAGTAGGGACTAGCGGGACAAGCACAGATACGCAGTATTTT CASSLVGTSGTSTDTQYF